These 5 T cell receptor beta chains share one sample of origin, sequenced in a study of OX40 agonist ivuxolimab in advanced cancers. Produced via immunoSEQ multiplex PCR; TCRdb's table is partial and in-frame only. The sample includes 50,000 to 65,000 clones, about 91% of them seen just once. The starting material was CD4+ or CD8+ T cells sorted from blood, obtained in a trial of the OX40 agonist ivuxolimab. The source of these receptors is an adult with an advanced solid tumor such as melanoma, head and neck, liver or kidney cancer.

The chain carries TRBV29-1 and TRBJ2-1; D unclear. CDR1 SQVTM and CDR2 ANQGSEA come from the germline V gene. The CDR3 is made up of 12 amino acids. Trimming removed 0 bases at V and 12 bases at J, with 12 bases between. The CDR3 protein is CSVEDSGLGQFF. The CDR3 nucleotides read TGCAGCGTTGAAGATTCCGGATTAGGGCAGTTCTTC.

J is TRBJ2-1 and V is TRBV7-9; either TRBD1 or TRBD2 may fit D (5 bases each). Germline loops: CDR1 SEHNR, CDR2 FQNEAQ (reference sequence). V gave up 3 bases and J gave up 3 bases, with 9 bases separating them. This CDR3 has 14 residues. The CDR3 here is CASSFGDHYNEQFF. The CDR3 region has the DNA TGTGCCAGCAGCTTTGGGGACCACTACAATGAGCAGTTCTTC.

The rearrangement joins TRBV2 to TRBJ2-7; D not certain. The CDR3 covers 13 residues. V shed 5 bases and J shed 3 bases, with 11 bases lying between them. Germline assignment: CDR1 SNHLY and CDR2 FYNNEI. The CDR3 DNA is TGTGCCAGCAGTCCTCCCAATCACTACGAGCAGTACTTC. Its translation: CASSPPNHYEQYF.

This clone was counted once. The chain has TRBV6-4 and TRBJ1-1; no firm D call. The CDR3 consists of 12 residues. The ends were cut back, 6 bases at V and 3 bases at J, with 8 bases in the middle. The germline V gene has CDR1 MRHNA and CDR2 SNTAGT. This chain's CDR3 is CASRPAYTEAFF. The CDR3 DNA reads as TGTGCCAGCAGGCCAGCCTACACTGAAGCTTTCTTT.

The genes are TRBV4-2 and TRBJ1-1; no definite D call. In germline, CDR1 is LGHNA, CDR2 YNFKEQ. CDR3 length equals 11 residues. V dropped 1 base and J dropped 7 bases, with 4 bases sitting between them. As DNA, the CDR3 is TGTGCCAGCAGCCAAGGGATTGAAGCTTTCTTT. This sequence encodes CASSQGIEAFF.